This T cell receptor beta chain was profiled in a study of post-analysis software for immune sequencing data. Unique molecular identifiers were carried by the TCR beta cDNA libraries. Approximately 500,000 cDNA molecules were obtained per 1 to 10 million input T cells. TCRdb analysed the PCR reads with MiXCR anew, one entry per CDR3 protein. The data show roughly 580,000 distinct CDR3 sequences, 44% seen once. On this clonotype: Its antigen is undetermined. A read error may produce the germline difference seen at one junction end.

Study results and caveats: Four or five TRBV segments (TRBV5-6, TRBV5-1 and TRBV20-1 among them) occurred more frequently in patients than in controls. For normalized Chao1 diversity, multiple sclerosis patients scored significantly lower than controls did.

Germline V CDR1 and CDR2: PRHDT, FYEKMQ (reference sequence). The CDR3 contains 16 residues. The genes are TRBV13 and TRBJ2-3, with TRBD1 as a possible D gene (6 bases). The sample consisted of blood. This TCR derives from a girl aged 10 to 17 with multiple sclerosis. CDR3 sequence reads: CASTLWIGTNTDTQYF. CDR3 nucleotides: TGTGCCAGCACCTTATGGATCGGGACAAACACAGATACGCAGTATTTT. Looking up the rest from reference TRBV13 and TRBJ2-3 gives the full variable domain: AAGVIQSPRHLIKEKRETATLKCYPIPRHDTVYWYQQGPGQDPQFLISFYEKMQSDKGSIPDRFSAQQFSDYHSELNMSSLELGDSALYFCASTLWIGTNTDTQYFGPGTRLTVL.